What follows describes a single T cell receptor beta chain. The antigen is not known. These data originate in a study of cytotoxic CD8 clonotypes in ibrutinib-treated CLL. General study points: Under therapy, public clonotypes either contracted or stayed stable, and they were uncommon.

The CDR3 totals 21 residues. Germline-derived CDR1 and CDR2 are KGHSH and LQKENI. V lost 6 bases to trimming and J lost 1 base; unmatched junction nucleotides: 23. TCRdb's copy holds only in-frame clones and misses some; the assay was immunoSEQ multiplex PCR. Among about 200,000 clones, roughly three quarters were seen once, and the ten largest hold approximately 10%. This clonotype was sampled from a human donor with chronic lymphocytic leukemia. Sequences were derived from PBMCs, sampled after 12 months of ibrutinib treatment. The chain couples TRBV18 to TRBJ2-1; 8 positions agree with TRBD2. CDR3 in amino acids: CASSPRVPGLDYPGSYNEQFF. DNA for the CDR3: TGTGCCAGCTCGCCTCGGGTACCGGGACTAGACTACCCGGGGTCCTACAATGAGCAGTTCTTC.